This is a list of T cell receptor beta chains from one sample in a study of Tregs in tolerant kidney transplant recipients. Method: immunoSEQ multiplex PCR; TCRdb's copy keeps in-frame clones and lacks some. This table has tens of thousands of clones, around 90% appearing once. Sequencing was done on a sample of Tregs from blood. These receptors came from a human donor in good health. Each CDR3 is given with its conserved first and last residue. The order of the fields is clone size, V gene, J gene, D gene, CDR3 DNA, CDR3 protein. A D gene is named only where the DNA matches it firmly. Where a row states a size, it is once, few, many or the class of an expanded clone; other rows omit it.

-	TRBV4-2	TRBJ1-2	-	TGTGCCAGCAGCCAAGATCTCAGGTCTAACTATGGCTACACCTTC	CASSQDLRSNYGYTF
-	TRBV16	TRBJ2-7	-	TGTGCCAGCAGCCCGATGAGGGTTAGCTCCTACGAGCAGTACTTC	CASSPMRVSSYEQYF
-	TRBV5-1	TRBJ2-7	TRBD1	TGCGCCAGCAGCTTAACCGGGACAGTATTCTACGAGCAGTACTTC	CASSLTGTVFYEQYF
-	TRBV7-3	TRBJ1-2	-	TGTGCCAGCAGCTTAGATTGGGGTGTTGGCTACACCTTC	CASSLDWGVGYTF
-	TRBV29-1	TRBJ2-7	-	TGCAGCGTTGAAGCTAAGGGTCTTCGGCGGGGCGAGCAGTACTTC	CSVEAKGLRRGEQYF
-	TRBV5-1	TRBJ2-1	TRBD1	TGCGCCAGCAGCTTCCAGGGGGCAGATGAGCAGTTCTTC	CASSFQGADEQFF
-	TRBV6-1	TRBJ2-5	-	TGTGCCAGCAGGAGGGAGTTCCAAGAGACCCAGTACTTC	CASRREFQETQYF
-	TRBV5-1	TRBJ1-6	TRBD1	TGCGCCAGCCGAGGGCAGGGGGCGCAATTCTTGAATTCACCCCTCCACTTT	CASRGQGAQFLNSPLHF
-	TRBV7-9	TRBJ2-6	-	TGTGCCAGCAGCCGGTCACAGGTCTCTGGGGCCAACGTCCTGACTTTC	CASSRSQVSGANVLTF
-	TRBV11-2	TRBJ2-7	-	TGTGCCAGCAGCTTATGGGCGGGGTCAAACTACGAGCAGTACTTC	CASSLWAGSNYEQYF
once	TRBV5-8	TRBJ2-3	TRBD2	TGTGCCAGCAGCCCCTGGGTGGGGGGGACTAGCGGAACAGATACGCAGTATTTT	CASSPWVGGTSGTDTQYF
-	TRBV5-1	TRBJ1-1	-	TGCGCCAGCGGTGTGCCTTATGGCAGTCACGGAATGAACACTGAAGCTTTCTTT	CASGVPYGSHGMNTEAFF
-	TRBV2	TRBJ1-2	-	TGTGCCAGCAGTGAGCGGCAGGGGAACTATGGCTACACCTTC	CASSERQGNYGYTF
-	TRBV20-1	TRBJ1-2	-	TGCAGTGCTAGGCAGTCCTATGGCTACACCTTC	CSARQSYGYTF
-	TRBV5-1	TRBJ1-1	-	TGCGCCAGCAGCGAGAGACGGAACACTGAAGCTTTCTTT	CASSERRNTEAFF
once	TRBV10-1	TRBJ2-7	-	TGCGCCAGCAGTGGACGGGGGCCGGTTGGGTACGAGCAGTACTTC	CASSGRGPVGYEQYF
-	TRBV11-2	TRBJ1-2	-	TGTGCCAGCAGCTTTTCCAGGAACTATGGCTACACCTTC	CASSFSRNYGYTF
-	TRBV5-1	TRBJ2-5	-	TGCGCCAGCAGCTTGGACGGACAGCTAGAGACCCAGTACTTC	CASSLDGQLETQYF
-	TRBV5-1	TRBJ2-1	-	TGCGCCAGCAGCTTGGCCTCCTACAATGAGCAGTTCTTC	CASSLASYNEQFF
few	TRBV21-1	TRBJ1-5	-	TGTGCCAGCAGCAATCGGACCGTAAAGTATAGCAATCAGCCCCAGCATTTT	CASSNRTVKYSNQPQHF
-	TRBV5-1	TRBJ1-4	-	TGCGCCAGCAGCCCCGGAGGTGGTGAAAAACTGTTTTTT	CASSPGGGEKLFF
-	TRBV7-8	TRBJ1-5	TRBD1	TGTGCCAGCAGCCAGGACAGGGGGCCGTCCCAGCCCCAGCATTTT	CASSQDRGPSQPQHF